This is a list of T cell receptor beta chains from one sample in a study of T cells in Graves' hyperthyroidism and ophthalmopathy. TCRdb ran MiXCR on the multiplex PCR reads and lists one entry per CDR3 protein. The profile shows 500,000 to 650,000 distinct CDR3 sequences, 46% of them singletons. Material for sequencing was peripheral blood or thyroid tissue (not recorded which). These receptors originate from an adult woman with Graves' disease, either hyperthyroidism or ophthalmopathy (not recorded which). The CDR3 runs from the conserved cysteine through the conserved F or W. D genes are given only for firm matches. Clone size is stated in some rows and not others, as once, few, many or a class when expanded.

d_gene: -; abundance: many; v_gene: TRBV29-1; j_gene: TRBJ1-3; CDR3nt: TGCAGCGCTAAGGACTCGGCCATATATTTT; CDR3aa: CSAKDSAIYF
d_gene: -; abundance: -; v_gene: TRBV5-1; j_gene: TRBJ1-3; CDR3nt: TGTGCCAGCTCACCACGAAGTCGGTCTGGAAACACCATATATTTT; CDR3aa: CASSPRSRSGNTIYF
d_gene: TRBD2; abundance: many; v_gene: TRBV29-1; j_gene: TRBJ2-7; CDR3nt: TGCAGCGTTGGGGGACTAGCGGGAGATTACGAGCAGTACTTC; CDR3aa: CSVGGLAGDYEQYF
d_gene: -; abundance: -; v_gene: TRBV15; j_gene: TRBJ2-7; CDR3nt: TGTGCCACCAGCAGAGAGTTAAGGTCCCCCTACGAGCAGTACTTC; CDR3aa: CATSRELRSPYEQYF
d_gene: -; abundance: many; v_gene: TRBV29-1; j_gene: TRBJ2-3; CDR3nt: TGCAGCGTTGACGGACGGAGCACAGATACGCAGTATTTT; CDR3aa: CSVDGRSTDTQYF
d_gene: -; abundance: few; v_gene: TRBV15; j_gene: TRBJ2-7; CDR3nt: TGTGCCACCAGCAGAGATCGGTCCAGTAGGAACGAGCAGTACTTC; CDR3aa: CATSRDRSSRNEQYF
d_gene: TRBD1; abundance: once; v_gene: TRBV12-3/TRBV12-4; j_gene: TRBJ1-4; CDR3nt: TGTGCCAGCAGCTCAACCAGGGGGCGCGGAAAACTGTTTTTT; CDR3aa: CASSSTRGRGKLFF
d_gene: -; abundance: many; v_gene: TRBV20-1; j_gene: TRBJ1-6; CDR3nt: TGCAGTGCCCAATCCGGGGGTACGGTTTCACCCCTCCACTTT; CDR3aa: CSAQSGGTVSPLHF
d_gene: TRBD1; abundance: many; v_gene: TRBV7-9; j_gene: TRBJ1-4; CDR3nt: TGTGCCAGCAGCCCCGACAGGGGTGAAAAACTGTTTTTT; CDR3aa: CASSPDRGEKLFF
d_gene: TRBD1; abundance: many; v_gene: TRBV19; j_gene: TRBJ1-1; CDR3nt: TGTGCCAGTAGTATAGCTCGGCGGACAGGGGGCACTGAAGCTTTCTTT; CDR3aa: CASSIARRTGGTEAFF
d_gene: -; abundance: -; v_gene: TRBV7-2; j_gene: TRBJ2-7; CDR3nt: TGTGCCAGCAGCTTATCAGGACAGATGACGCTCGAGCAGTACTTC; CDR3aa: CASSLSGQMTLEQYF
d_gene: -; abundance: -; v_gene: TRBV7-2; j_gene: TRBJ1-2; CDR3nt: TGTGCCAGCATCACAGGGTTTGACTATGGCTACACCTTC; CDR3aa: CASITGFDYGYTF
d_gene: -; abundance: -; v_gene: TRBV18; j_gene: TRBJ2-5; CDR3nt: TGTGCCAGCTCACCACTCACGGTAGAGACCCAGTACTTC; CDR3aa: CASSPLTVETQYF
d_gene: TRBD1; abundance: many; v_gene: TRBV5-1; j_gene: TRBJ2-6; CDR3nt: TGCGCCAGCAGCTCCGCGGGACAGGGGAGCGGGGCCAACGTCCTGACTTTC; CDR3aa: CASSSAGQGSGANVLTF
d_gene: TRBD1; abundance: many; v_gene: TRBV20-1; j_gene: TRBJ2-7; CDR3nt: TGCAGTGCTAGCCAATTACAGGGGCACCTACCCAACGAGCAGTACTTC; CDR3aa: CSASQLQGHLPNEQYF
d_gene: -; abundance: -; v_gene: TRBV20-1; j_gene: TRBJ2-7; CDR3nt: TGCAGTGCCTACGGCACAAGCCCCTACGAGCAGTACTTC; CDR3aa: CSAYGTSPYEQYF
d_gene: TRBD1; abundance: once; v_gene: TRBV5-1; j_gene: TRBJ2-5; CDR3nt: TGCGCCAGCAGCACCTTTCTAGGGACAGGGCTGGAGACCCAGTACTTC; CDR3aa: CASSTFLGTGLETQYF
d_gene: -; abundance: many; v_gene: TRBV7-6; j_gene: TRBJ2-6; CDR3nt: TGTGCCAGCAGCCGGTCGGCGATCTCTGGGGCCAACGTCCTGACTTTC; CDR3aa: CASSRSAISGANVLTF
d_gene: -; abundance: many; v_gene: TRBV16; j_gene: TRBJ1-1; CDR3nt: TGTGCCAGCAGCCCCCGGGGATCGGGGAACACTGAAGCTTTCTTT; CDR3aa: CASSPRGSGNTEAFF
d_gene: TRBD1; abundance: -; v_gene: TRBV5-4; j_gene: TRBJ1-1; CDR3nt: TGTGCCAGCAACACCGGGACAGGGATCCCTGAAGCTTTCTTT; CDR3aa: CASNTGTGIPEAFF
d_gene: TRBD1; abundance: -; v_gene: TRBV4-1; j_gene: TRBJ1-2; CDR3nt: TGCGCCAGCAGCCAAGTGGGGACAGGGAGGTTGGAAGGCTACACCTTC; CDR3aa: CASSQVGTGRLEGYTF
d_gene: -; abundance: many; v_gene: TRBV7-2; j_gene: TRBJ1-2; CDR3nt: TGTGCCAGCAGCTCGAAACCTAACTATGGCTACACCTTC; CDR3aa: CASSSKPNYGYTF
d_gene: TRBD2; abundance: -; v_gene: TRBV7-2; j_gene: TRBJ2-5; CDR3nt: TGTGCCAGCAGCTTAGGATTCGGAGCGGGGGGAAGGGAGACCCAGTACTTC; CDR3aa: CASSLGFGAGGRETQYF
d_gene: -; abundance: many; v_gene: TRBV5-5; j_gene: TRBJ1-3; CDR3nt: TGTGCCAGCAGCTCGGAAGAGTTCTCTGGAAACACCATATATTTT; CDR3aa: CASSSEEFSGNTIYF
d_gene: -; abundance: many; v_gene: TRBV7-3; j_gene: TRBJ2-5; CDR3nt: TGTGCCAGCAGCTCCGGACGTAGCAGGAACCAAGAGACCCAGTACTTC; CDR3aa: CASSSGRSRNQETQYF
d_gene: TRBD1; abundance: few; v_gene: TRBV10-3; j_gene: TRBJ2-3; CDR3nt: TGTGCCATCAGGGGGACAGGGAGCACAGATACGCAGTATTTT; CDR3aa: CAIRGTGSTDTQYF
d_gene: -; abundance: -; v_gene: TRBV2; j_gene: TRBJ1-4; CDR3nt: TGTGCTAGAGCGGCAGGGAGGGAAAAACTGTTTTTT; CDR3aa: CARAAGREKLFF
d_gene: TRBD1; abundance: -; v_gene: TRBV29-1; j_gene: TRBJ1-1; CDR3nt: TGCAGCGTTCTGGGGACAGGGCTAGCTTTCTTT; CDR3aa: CSVLGTGLAFF
d_gene: TRBD2; abundance: few; v_gene: TRBV24-1; j_gene: TRBJ2-7; CDR3nt: TGTGCCACCAGTGACCCGGGACTAGCCGGCGGCGAGCAGTACTTC; CDR3aa: CATSDPGLAGGEQYF
d_gene: -; abundance: -; v_gene: TRBV14; j_gene: TRBJ2-7; CDR3nt: TGTGCCAGCAGCCGATCGCAACCAAACAAGTACTTC; CDR3aa: CASSRSQPNKYF
d_gene: -; abundance: -; v_gene: TRBV20-1; j_gene: TRBJ2-2; CDR3nt: TGCAGTGCTAGAGACTGGGCGAGGGAGGAGACCGGGGAGCTGTTTTTT; CDR3aa: CSARDWAREETGELFF
d_gene: -; abundance: -; v_gene: TRBV20-1; j_gene: TRBJ1-2; CDR3nt: TGCAGTGCTAAAAGGACGGACTATGGCTACACCTTC; CDR3aa: CSAKRTDYGYTF
d_gene: TRBD2; abundance: few; v_gene: TRBV7-9; j_gene: TRBJ2-7; CDR3nt: TGTGCCAGCAGTTCCGAAACTAGCGGGAGCTCCTACGAGCAGTACTTC; CDR3aa: CASSSETSGSSYEQYF
d_gene: TRBD1; abundance: -; v_gene: TRBV20-1; j_gene: TRBJ1-2; CDR3nt: TGCAGTGCTTATACCCGGGGACAGCCAAACTATGGCTACACCTTC; CDR3aa: CSAYTRGQPNYGYTF
d_gene: -; abundance: many; v_gene: TRBV6-5; j_gene: TRBJ1-5; CDR3nt: TGTGCCAGCAGTCCTCAGGGACGTCAGCCCCAGCATTTT; CDR3aa: CASSPQGRQPQHF
d_gene: -; abundance: -; v_gene: TRBV10-2; j_gene: TRBJ1-2; CDR3nt: TGCGCCAGCAGGACCGGGGCCAATGGCTACACCTTC; CDR3aa: CASRTGANGYTF
d_gene: -; abundance: many; v_gene: TRBV2; j_gene: TRBJ1-2; CDR3nt: TGTGCCAGCAGTCCACAGGGTGTTGGCTACACCTTC; CDR3aa: CASSPQGVGYTF
d_gene: -; abundance: many; v_gene: TRBV6-1; j_gene: TRBJ1-2; CDR3nt: TGTGCCAGCAGTGGCAGGACGAGCCTTCCTAATGGCTACACCTTC; CDR3aa: CASSGRTSLPNGYTF
d_gene: -; abundance: -; v_gene: TRBV5-6; j_gene: TRBJ2-7; CDR3nt: TGTGCCAGCAGCAATGGACAGTGGGAGCAGTACTTC; CDR3aa: CASSNGQWEQYF
d_gene: -; abundance: -; v_gene: TRBV7-9; j_gene: TRBJ1-5; CDR3nt: TGTGCCAGCAGCTTCGCCCCAGGGAGTGGCAATCAGCCCCAGCATTTT; CDR3aa: CASSFAPGSGNQPQHF